Following are 30 T cell receptor beta chains from one sample sequenced in a study of T cells in Graves' hyperthyroidism and ophthalmopathy (dated by TCRdb to the late 2010s). The library was generated by multiplex PCR. For sequencing, an Illumina HiSeq 2000 was employed. Amplification of TCR beta CDR3 regions was carried out from RNA transcripts. The TCR CDR3 was subjected to a first round of RT-PCR using the HTBI primer set and the Qiagen OneStep RT-PCR kit. Clones were called with MiXCR by TCRdb after fastp trimmed the public reads at Q25, and only in-frame beta chains were retained. Duplicate CDR3 protein sequences are folded into a single record with the most common DNA and genes. Present in this sample are about 260,000 distinct CDR3 sequences, 20% to 25% of which were seen just once. Under 65% of the sample is taken by the ten largest. Material for sequencing was blood. The receptors originated from a man in his thirties or forties with Graves' ophthalmopathy.

This clonotype showed up just once. The V gene is TRBV6-1, the J gene TRBJ2-1; D is perhaps TRBD2 (6 bases). The CDR3 has 14 residues. Germline values: CDR1 MNHNS, CDR2 SASEGT. Between the trimmed V and J ends, which lost 7 bases and 5 bases, there was a span of 15 bases. The CDR3 DNA reads TGTGCCAGCAAACGTAGCGGAGCAGACAATGAGCAGTTCTTC. Encoded protein: CASKRSGADNEQFF.

This clonotype turned up a few times. J is TRBJ2-1 and V is TRBV29-1; D gene ambiguous. CDR3 length: 10 amino acids. In germline, CDR1 is SQVTM, CDR2 ANQGSEA. With 7 bases removed from V and 3 bases from J, the gap between germline ends came to 4 bases. As DNA, the CDR3 is TGCAGCGCGGACTACAATGAGCAGTTCTTC. It codes for CSADYNEQFF.

Comments on this clonotype: A much larger clone lies one base from this, so it may be a read error. This sequence joins TRBV3-1 and TRBJ1-2; D call uncertain. V dropped 1 base and J dropped 6 bases, with 18 bases sitting between them. Per the germline V gene, CDR1 is LGHDT and CDR2 is YNNKEL (reference sequence). CDR3 length: 16 amino acids. This CDR3 is CASSQGQGRTNHGYTF. As DNA, the CDR3 is TGTGCCAGCAGCCAAGGTCAAGGGCGTACAAACCATGGCTACACCTTC.

A few counts support this clonotype. This rearrangement joins TRBV12-3 or TRBV12-4 to TRBJ2-1, with 9 bases lining up with TRBD2. The CDR3 is 13 residues long. The junction had 3 bases not matched to a gene; V was cut back by 8 bases and J by 4 bases. The CDR3 sequence is CASGLAPYNEQFF. In DNA, the CDR3 is TGTGCCAGCGGACTAGCGCCGTACAATGAGCAGTTCTTC.

The chain carries TRBV30 and TRBJ2-7; 10 positions match TRBD1. V gave up 2 bases and J gave up 6 bases; unmatched junction bases: 7. This CDR3 has 14 amino acids. Germline loops: CDR1 GTSNPN, CDR2 SVGIG (reference sequence). The CDR3 region has the DNA TGTGCCTGGAGTTTTGACAGGGGGCCGGTCGAGCAGTACTTC. As protein: CAWSFDRGPVEQYF.

The chain recombines TRBV28 with TRBJ1-5, with unresolved D. The CDR3 runs to 11 residues. Trimming removed 7 bases from V and 4 bases from J, with 5 bases in between. The V gene's germline CDR1 is MDHEN and CDR2 SYDVKM. CDR3 sequence: CASTWNQPQHF. Written as DNA, the CDR3 is TGTGCCAGCACCTGGAATCAGCCCCAGCATTTT.

This sequence joins TRBV6-4 and TRBJ1-1; 12 nucleotides agree with TRBD1. The CDR3 runs 15 residues. Unmatched junction bases numbered 5, after V lost 3 bases and J lost 6 bases. CDR1 is MRHNA and CDR2 is SNTAGT in the germline V gene. As DNA, the CDR3 is TGTGCCAGCAGTGAGGGGACAGGGGGCCTCCCTGAAGCTTTCTTT. Translation gives CASSEGTGGLPEAFF.

Here the CDR3 reads CSASWGEISTDTQYF. The CDR3, as DNA: TGCAGTGCTAGTTGGGGAGAAATTAGCACAGATACGCAGTATTTT. The chain employs TRBV20-1 and TRBJ2-3, with D perhaps matching TRBD2 (5 bases). Trimming removed 3 bases at V and 0 bases at J, with 13 bases between. The CDR3 has 15 residues. CDR1 is DFQATT and CDR2 is SNEGSKA in the germline V gene (reference sequence).

The chain has TRBV6-2 or TRBV6-3 and TRBJ2-5, with 9 bases identical to TRBD2. The CDR3 extends over 14 amino acids. With 6 bases clipped from V and 4 bases from J, the junction kept 6 bases outside the gene matches. Germline V gives CDR1 MNHEY, CDR2 SVGEGT. The CDR3 DNA is TGTGCCAGCAGCCATAGCGGGAGAGGAGAGACCCAGTACTTC. This sequence encodes CASSHSGRGETQYF.

With respect to this clonotype: Germline is not matched at one junction end, which may reflect a read error. The chain uses TRBV6-1 and TRBJ1-6; D perhaps matches TRBD1 (6 bases). This CDR3 has 15 amino acids. The germline CDR1 and CDR2 sequences are MNHNS and SASEGT. The CDR3 region has the DNA TGTGCCAGCAGAGAAGGACAGCTCCTTAATTCACCCCTCCACTTT. Translating gives CASREGQLLNSPLHF.

This CDR3 is CASSPGPGQGNQPQHF. CDR3 in DNA: TGTGCCAGCAGCCCGGGGCCGGGACAAGGCAATCAGCCCCAGCATTTT. V gene TRBV5-4 combines with J gene TRBJ1-5; possible D gene TRBD1, 6 bases. Germline V gives CDR1 SGHNT, CDR2 YYREEE (reference sequence). The CDR3 runs to 16 residues. Trimming left V 4 bases short and J 2 bases short, with 16 bases between.

The rearrangement uses TRBV28 and TRBJ1-6; tentatively, D is TRBD1 (6 bases). CDR3 length: 14 residues. Per the germline V gene, CDR1 is MDHEN and CDR2 is SYDVKM. V was cut by 7 bases and J by 7 bases, with 14 bases left in between. The CDR3 DNA reads TGTGCCAGCAAGGTCCCCCAGGGGAATTCACCCCTCCACTTT. This sequence encodes CASKVPQGNSPLHF.

Worth noting for this clonotype: A much larger clone lies a single base off, so this may be a read error. The V call is TRBV9, the J call TRBJ1-1; D is unclear. CDR1 is SGDLS and CDR2 is YYNGEE in the germline V gene. The CDR3 is 13 amino acids. The ends were cut back, 7 bases at V and 4 bases at J, with 14 bases in the middle. This CDR3 is CASSPAECTEAFF. CDR3 sequence (DNA): TGTGCCAGCTCCCCCGCAGAATGCACTGAAGCTTTCTTT.

In its sample, this clonotype was seen a few times. This CDR3 is CASSVAGGLKPQHF. CDR3 DNA: TGTGCCAGCAGCGTAGCTGGGGGATTGAAGCCCCAGCATTTT. This rearrangement joins TRBV9 to TRBJ1-5; D perhaps matches TRBD1 (5 bases). The CDR3 extends over 14 amino acids. The V gene lost 0 bases and the J gene lost 8 bases, with 12 bases spanning the gap. Germline values: CDR1 SGDLS, CDR2 YYNGEE.

This clonotype was recorded many times. The chain uses TRBV2 and TRBJ1-2, with unresolved D. The CDR3 is 15 amino acids. V was clipped by 5 bases and J by 3 bases, with 16 bases between them. Germline V gene data show CDR1 as SNHLY and CDR2 as FYNNEI. CDR3 coding DNA: TGTGCCAGCAGTCCCACGGGCCCGAGCTACTATGGCTACACCTTC. It yields the protein CASSPTGPSYYGYTF.

This clonotype came up many times. The V and J genes are TRBV28 and TRBJ2-1; D unclear. There are 13 residues in the CDR3. Between the trimmed V and J ends, which lost 8 bases and 0 bases, there was a span of 8 bases. The germline CDR1 and CDR2 sequences are MDHEN and SYDVKM. The CDR3 DNA follows: TGTGCCAGCTCGGAGAGCTCCTACAATGAGCAGTTCTTC. As protein: CASSESSYNEQFF. Looking up the rest from reference TRBV28 and TRBJ2-1 gives the full variable domain: DVKVTQSSRYLVKRTGEKVFLECVQDMDHENMFWYRQDPGLGLRLIYFSYDVKMKEKGDIPEGYSVSREKKERFSLILESASTNQTSMYLCASSESSYNEQFFGPGTRLTVL.

This clonotype was observed at least ten times. V gene TRBV3-1 combines with J gene TRBJ2-3, with D perhaps TRBD1 (6 bases). CDR1 is LGHDT, CDR2 YNNKEL, per germline (reference sequence). The CDR3 length is 17 residues. V dropped 4 bases and J dropped 6 bases, with 23 bases sitting between them. This CDR3 reads CASSLYRLRDNTDTQYF. For the CDR3, the DNA is TGTGCCAGCAGCCTATACCGGCTCCGGGACAACACGGATACGCAGTATTTT.

This clonotype was observed a handful of times. The gene calls are TRBV28 and TRBJ1-1; 7 nucleotides align to TRBD1. The germline V gene has CDR1 MDHEN and CDR2 SYDVKM. The V gene end was trimmed by 5 bases and the J gene end by 1 base; junction bases not matched to a gene: 4. The CDR3 consists of 14 residues. The CDR3 coding sequence is TGTGCCAGCAGTCTAGGACAGGAGAACACTGAAGCTTTCTTT. Residues: CASSLGQENTEAFF.

Ten or more counts support this clonotype. The chain links TRBV11-2 to TRBJ1-1; D is uncertain. Germline V lookup: CDR1 SGHAT, CDR2 FQNNGV. The CDR3 is 15 amino acids. The V gene lost 2 bases and the J gene lost 1 base, with 11 bases spanning the gap. As DNA, the CDR3 is TGTGCCAGCAGCTTAAGTGACACGAAGAACACTGAAGCTTTCTTT. As protein: CASSLSDTKNTEAFF.

The chain's CDR3 is CASSPQPGTVDGYTF. In DNA form, the CDR3 reads TGTGCCAGCAGCCCCCAGCCCGGGACAGTCGATGGCTACACCTTC. The chain links TRBV7-2 to TRBJ1-2; 7 bases fit TRBD1. J gave up 6 bases and V 5 bases, and 12 bases lay outside the gene matches. Germline V gene lookup returns CDR1 SGHTA and CDR2 FQGNSA. The CDR3 loop spans 15 amino acids.

This clonotype was seen many times. The V call is TRBV20-1, the J call TRBJ2-7, with 13 bases matching TRBD2. V shed 3 bases, J shed 3 bases, and the junction held 8 bases outside the gene matches. CDR3 length equals 16 residues. Germline V gene sequence: CDR1 DFQATT, CDR2 SNEGSKA (reference sequence). The CDR3 sequence is CSASPLGLAGDYEQYF. CDR3 DNA: TGCAGTGCTAGCCCCCTCGGACTAGCGGGAGACTACGAGCAGTACTTC.

There are a few counts of this clonotype. The V call is TRBV29-1, the J call TRBJ2-1, with D possibly called TRBD1 or TRBD2 (5 bases each). Trimming pared 6 bases from V and 4 bases from J, leaving 25 bases between. The CDR3 consists of 17 residues. The germline CDR1 and CDR2 sequences are SQVTM and ANQGSEA. The CDR3 DNA follows: TGCAGCGTCACTGTAATTCGGGGACCAGAATTTTACAATGAGCAGTTCTTC. Translating it yields CSVTVIRGPEFYNEQFF.

This clonotype has a handful of counts. The genes are TRBV7-9 and TRBJ1-2; 7 bases fit TRBD1. The CDR3 length is 14 residues. After removal of 0 bases from V and 8 bases from J, the junction contained 6 bases not matched to a gene. The germline V gene encodes CDR1 SEHNR and CDR2 FQNEAQ (reference sequence). The CDR3 protein is CASSLAGTVSGYTF. DNA for the CDR3: TGTGCCAGCAGCTTAGCAGGGACAGTCAGCGGCTACACCTTC. Filled out from reference TRBV7-9 and TRBJ1-2, the complete variable domain reads DTGVSQNPRHKITKRGQNVTFRCDPISEHNRLYWYRQTLGQGPEFLTYFQNEAQLEKSRLLSDRFSAERPKGSFSTLEIQRTEQGDSAMYLCASSLAGTVSGYTFGSGTRLTVV.

This clonotype came up many times. The chain has TRBV5-6 and TRBJ2-5; perhaps TRBD2 as D (7 bases). The CDR3 loop spans 16 amino acids. In germline, CDR1 is SGHDT, CDR2 YYEEEE. Deletions cut 3 bases from V and 4 bases from J, with 19 bases between. The CDR3 bases are TGTGCCAGCAGCTCCCTCAGGGAGGGACAAGGAGAGACCCAGTACTTC. The encoded protein is CASSSLREGQGETQYF.

This clonotype was seen at least ten times. The chain uses TRBV27 and TRBJ2-7, with D perhaps matching TRBD1 (6 bases). V was cut by 1 base and J by 2 bases, with 12 bases left in between. CDR3 length equals 15 residues. The germline CDR1 and CDR2 sequences are MNHEY and SMNVEV (reference sequence). The CDR3 DNA reads as TGTGCCAGCAGTTTATACGGGACACCACCCTACGAGCAGTACTTC. Protein product: CASSLYGTPPYEQYF.

J is TRBJ2-5 and V is TRBV25-1, with 8 bases that match TRBD1. The CDR3 sequence is 17 residues long. Looked up from germline, CDR1 is MGHDK and CDR2 is SYGVNS. Trimming removed 0 bases from V and 3 bases from J; junction bases left unmatched: 9. The CDR3 region is CASSEYKSAGGEETQYF. CDR3 DNA sequence: TGTGCCAGCAGTGAATATAAAAGCGCAGGGGGCGAAGAGACCCAGTACTTC.

V and J are TRBV6-5 and TRBJ2-5; tentatively, D is TRBD2 (7 bases). V dropped 0 bases and J dropped 6 bases, with 11 bases sitting between them. The CDR3 spans 14 residues. CDR1 and CDR2 (germline): MNHEY, SVGAGI. This CDR3 reads CASSYSGGQKTQYF. Here the CDR3 DNA reads TGTGCCAGCAGTTACTCCGGGGGGCAAAAGACCCAGTACTTC.

This clonotype was recorded many times. V gene TRBV3-1 combines with J gene TRBJ1-5; D uncertain. The CDR3 has 15 residues. CDR1 is LGHDT and CDR2 is YNNKEL in the germline V gene (reference sequence). The germline V and J ends were trimmed by 3 bases and 0 bases, with 9 bases remaining between them. DNA for the CDR3: TGTGCCAGCAGCCAGGGTCATTATAGCAATCAGCCCCAGCATTTT. Protein product: CASSQGHYSNQPQHF. Full variable domain (outside the CDR3, taken from reference TRBV3-1 and TRBJ1-5): DTAVSQTPKYLVTQMGNDKSIKCEQNLGHDTMYWYKQDSKKFLKIMFSYNNKELIINETVPNRFSPKSPDKAHLNLHINSLELGDSAVYFCASSQGHYSNQPQHFGDGTRLSIL.

V usage is TRBV7-9 and J usage is TRBJ1-2; no clear D. In germline, CDR1 is SEHNR, CDR2 FQNEAQ (reference sequence). The CDR3 covers 16 residues. V lost 5 bases, J lost 6 bases, and 22 bases lay in between. The CDR3, as DNA: TGTGCCAGCAGCACCATTTTGTCCGGGCTTCATGATGGCTACACCTTC. This gives the protein CASSTILSGLHDGYTF.

This clonotype was seen repeatedly, ten times or more. This chain joins TRBV11-3 and TRBJ2-1, with TRBD2 identical over 10 bases. Germline trimming cut 5 bases from V and 6 bases from J; bases unmatched to any gene: 16. This CDR3 has 18 residues. CDR1 and CDR2 (germline): SGHNT, YENEEA. Here the CDR3 reads CASSPQARLAGEVNEQFF. CDR3 DNA sequence: TGTGCCAGCAGCCCTCAGGCTAGGCTAGCGGGAGAGGTCAATGAGCAGTTCTTC.